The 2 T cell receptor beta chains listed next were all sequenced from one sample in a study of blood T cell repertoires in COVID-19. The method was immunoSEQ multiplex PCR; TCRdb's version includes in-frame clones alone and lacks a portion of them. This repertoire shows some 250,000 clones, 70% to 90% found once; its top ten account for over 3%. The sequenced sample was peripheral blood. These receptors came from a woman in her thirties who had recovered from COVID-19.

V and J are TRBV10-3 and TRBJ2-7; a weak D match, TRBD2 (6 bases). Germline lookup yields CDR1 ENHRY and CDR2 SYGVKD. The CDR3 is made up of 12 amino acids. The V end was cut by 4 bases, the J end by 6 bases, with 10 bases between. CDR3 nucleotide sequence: TGTGCCATCAGTGTTAAGGGAGGCGAGCAGTACTTC. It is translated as CAISVKGGEQYF.

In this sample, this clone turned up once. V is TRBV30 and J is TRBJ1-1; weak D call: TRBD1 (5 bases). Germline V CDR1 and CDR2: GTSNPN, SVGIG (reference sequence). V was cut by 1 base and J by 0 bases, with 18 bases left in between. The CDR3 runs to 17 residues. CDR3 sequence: CAWSGDIGWGMNTEAFF. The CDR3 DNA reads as TGTGCCTGGAGTGGTGACATCGGATGGGGCATGAACACTGAAGCTTTCTTT.